This T cell receptor (beta chain) was observed in a study of T cells in Graves' hyperthyroidism and ophthalmopathy. From RNA transcripts, TCR beta CDR3 regions were amplified. Primed by the HTBI set, a first-round RT-PCR was run on the TCR CDR3. TCRdb fed the multiplex PCR reads into MiXCR, producing one record per CDR3 protein. The sample shows roughly 380,000 distinct CDR3 sequences, roughly 19% of them seen only once. Study observations and caveats: Blood shared most expanded thyroid clonotypes above 0.001.

Notes on this clonotype: Antigen unknown.

The clonotype originates from a woman aged 18 to 35 with Graves' hyperthyroidism. The sequencing sample was made of blood.

The CDR3 sequence: CASSISGGAYTGELFF. Here the CDR3 DNA reads TGTGCCAGCAGCATTAGCGGGGGGGCCTACACCGGGGAGCTGTTTTTT. The V call is TRBV9, the J call TRBJ2-2; the match to TRBD2 covers 11 bases. This CDR3 has 16 residues. V lost 4 bases, J lost 3 bases, and 5 bases stayed unmatched. Germline V gene data show CDR1 as SGDLS and CDR2 as YYNGEE.